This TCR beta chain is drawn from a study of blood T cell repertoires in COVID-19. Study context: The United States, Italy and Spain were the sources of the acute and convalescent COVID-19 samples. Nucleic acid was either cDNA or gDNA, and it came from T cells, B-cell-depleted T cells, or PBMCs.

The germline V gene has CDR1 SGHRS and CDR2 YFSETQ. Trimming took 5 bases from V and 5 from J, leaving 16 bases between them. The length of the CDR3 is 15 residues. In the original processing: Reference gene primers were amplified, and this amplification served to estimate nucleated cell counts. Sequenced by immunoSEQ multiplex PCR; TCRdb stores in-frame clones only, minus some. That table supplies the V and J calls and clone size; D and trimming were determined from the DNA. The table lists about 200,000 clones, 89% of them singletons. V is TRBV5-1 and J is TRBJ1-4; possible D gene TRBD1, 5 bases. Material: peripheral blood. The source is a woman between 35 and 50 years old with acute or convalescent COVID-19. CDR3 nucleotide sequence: TGCGCCAGCAGGCAGGATGGTGGGGGGAATGAAAAACTGTTTTTT. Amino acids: CASRQDGGGNEKLFF. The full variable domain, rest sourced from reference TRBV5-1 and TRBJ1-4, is KAGVTQTPRYLIKTRGQQVTLSCSPISGHRSVSWYQQTPGQGLQFLFEYFSETQRNKGNFPGRFSGRQFSNSRSEMNVSTLELGDSALYLCASRQDGGGNEKLFFGSGTQLSVL.